This record looks at one T cell receptor (beta chain) sequence and its context. Its specificity is not known. The source of the sample is a study of T cell repertoires in cytomegalovirus infection. Whole-study context: In public TCR beta signatures, there were indications of both CMV infection and matching HLA type. Findings and limits, study-wide: There were carriers of CMV plus the relevant HLA, and cumulative public TCR beta family frequency identified them. CMV-specific TCR beta clonotypes restricted by HLA-C were the ones dominating the ex vivo response.

This CDR3 comprises 15 residues. Germline V gives CDR1 DFQATT, CDR2 SNEGSKA (reference sequence). V was shortened by 4 bases and J by 0 bases, with 16 bases between the two germline ends. TCRdb independently ran MiXCR on the reads; one entry per CDR3 protein. The repertoire holds around 290,000 distinct CDR3 sequences, roughly 23% seen once, with more than 11% in the top ten. The receptor was isolated from a human donor in good health (CMV status not recorded). Some clones in this sample may be carry-over from other donors' samples. Sequencing used PBMCs. The chain recombines TRBV20-1 with TRBJ2-7; tentatively, D is TRBD1 (6 bases). CDR3 bases: TGCAGTGCTAAAGGTCCAGGGGCCAACTCCTACGAGCAGTACTTC. Encoded protein: CSAKGPGANSYEQYF.